The 8 T cell receptor beta chains listed next were all sequenced from one sample in a study of identical twins. TCRdb ran MiXCR on the 5' RACE reads and lists one entry per CDR3 protein. This table holds hundreds of thousands of distinct CDR3 sequences, 24% found once. Another study also made use of these data, one on T cells expressing NK-cell markers.

Sample: CD4+ T cells sorted from blood. These receptor sequences come from a woman between 18 and 30 years old in good health.

In DNA form, the CDR3 reads TGTGCCAGCAGCTTAGGGCGCGCCGCCTACGAGCAGTACTTC. The encoded protein is CASSLGRAAYEQYF. The chain carries TRBV7-2 and TRBJ2-7; no firm D call. The CDR3 consists of 14 residues. Germline V gives CDR1 SGHTA, CDR2 FQGNSA. Trimming shortened V by 1 base and J by 2 bases, and 9 bases separated the two germline ends.

The chain has TRBV5-1 and TRBJ2-7; the D gene is possibly TRBD1 (6 bases). V was clipped by 4 bases and J by 3 bases, with 17 bases between them. The length of the CDR3 is 15 residues. From germline, CDR1 is SGHRS and CDR2 YFSETQ. Here the CDR3 DNA reads TGCGCCAGCAGCACTCTACAGGGTGCTAGCTACGAGCAGTACTTC. Encoded protein: CASSTLQGASYEQYF.

This clonotype was seen a handful of times. The chain carries TRBV18 and TRBJ2-3; 9 bases match TRBD2. V lost 0 bases and J lost 6; bases outside the gene matches: 4. CDR1 and CDR2 (germline): KGHSH, LQKENI. This CDR3 is 15 amino acids long. The CDR3 region is CASSPPAGGPDTQYF. In DNA, the CDR3 is TGTGCCAGCTCACCACCGGCGGGAGGGCCGGATACGCAGTATTTT.

About this clonotype itself: Just one base apart from a much larger clone, this may be a read error. The chain couples TRBV20-1 to TRBJ2-1; D is unresolved. CDR3 length equals 14 residues. CDR1 DFQATT and CDR2 SNEGSKA come from the germline V gene (reference sequence). The V and J ends lost 3 bases and 0 bases respectively, with 9 bases between them. CDR3: CSASTCLSYNEQFF. In DNA form, the CDR3 reads TGCAGTGCTAGTACGTGCCTCTCCTACAATGAGCAGTTCTTC.

Only a few counts were recorded for this clonotype. The chain carries TRBV20-1 and TRBJ2-1; TRBD2 aligns across 14 bases. Germline loops: CDR1 DFQATT, CDR2 SNEGSKA (reference sequence). The CDR3 covers 15 residues. CDR3 amino acids: CSVDGLAGGLNEQFF. DNA of the CDR3: TGCAGCGTAGACGGACTAGCGGGAGGCCTAAATGAGCAGTTCTTC.

The genes are TRBV29-1 and TRBJ1-1; 7 bases are a match to TRBD1. The germline V gene has CDR1 SQVTM and CDR2 ANQGSEA. V shed 5 bases, J shed 2 bases, and the junction held 2 bases outside the gene matches. The CDR3 consists of 12 residues. CDR3 amino acids: CSVHRGNTEAFF. CDR3 in DNA: TGCAGCGTTCACAGGGGTAACACTGAAGCTTTCTTT.

The chain is built from TRBV20-1 and TRBJ2-7; D is unclear. Trimming removed 0 bases from V and 5 bases from J, with 8 bases in between. The CDR3 length is 12 residues. Germline CDR1 reads DFQATT; CDR2 reads SNEGSKA (reference sequence). As DNA, the CDR3 is TGCAGTGCTAGAGATGTGGCAGACGAGCAGTACTTC. It encodes CSARDVADEQYF.

The chain links TRBV6-1 to TRBJ2-1, with a possible D match to TRBD1 (5 bases). This CDR3 contains 15 residues. The germline gives CDR1 MNHNS, CDR2 SASEGT. V lost 5 bases, J lost 7 bases, and 18 bases lay in between. The CDR3 loop is CASSSAGQGSNEQFF. The CDR3 DNA is TGTGCCAGCAGTAGCGCTGGCCAGGGAAGTAATGAGCAGTTCTTC.